The 18 T cell receptor beta chains listed next were all sequenced from one sample in a study of neurological immune-mediated disorders. TCRdb re-derived calls from the 5' RACE reads in MiXCR, one entry per CDR3 protein. Of 65,000 to 90,000 distinct CDR3 sequences in the sample, roughly 4.8% were seen once. The specimen sequenced was PBMCs. The source of these receptors is a woman in her thirties with multiple sclerosis.

This clonotype was detected ten times or more. This chain connects TRBV20-1 to TRBJ1-4; D is unresolved. The length of the CDR3 is 13 residues. CDR1 and CDR2 from the germline V gene are DFQATT and SNEGSKA (reference sequence). Trimming took 2 bases from V and 1 from J, leaving 5 bases between them. CDR3: CSARTRTNEKLFF. The CDR3 bases are TGCAGTGCTAGAACAAGAACTAATGAAAAACTGTTTTTT.

The sample holds many counts of this clonotype. The chain links TRBV20-1 to TRBJ2-3; D uncertain. V lost 6 bases and J lost 0, with 10 bases in between. This CDR3 comprises 13 residues. CDR1 and CDR2 (germline): DFQATT, SNEGSKA (reference sequence). The CDR3 protein is CSAHLGSTDTQYF. The CDR3 bases are TGCAGTGCCCATCTGGGGAGCACAGATACGCAGTATTTT.

This clonotype appeared many times. The J gene is TRBJ2-7, the V gene TRBV7-2; TRBD2 might be the D (6 bases). The length of the CDR3 is 14 residues. Germline CDR1 and CDR2: SGHTA and FQGNSA. The V gene lost 0 bases and the J gene lost 3 bases, with 9 bases spanning the gap. DNA of the CDR3: TGTGCCAGCAGCTTAGCGCGGGGTTACTACGAGCAGTACTTC. Encoded protein: CASSLARGYYEQYF.

This clonotype turned up a few times. This chain uses TRBV5-1 with TRBJ1-1; D not certain. The CDR3 runs to 14 residues. Trimming took off 2 bases at V and 1 base at J, with 9 bases between the two ends. Per the germline V gene, CDR1 is SGHRS and CDR2 is YFSETQ. CDR3: CASSLMSQNTEAFF. DNA for the CDR3: TGCGCCAGCAGCTTAATGTCACAGAACACTGAAGCTTTCTTT.

This clonotype was counted at least ten times. V is TRBV12-3 or TRBV12-4 and J is TRBJ1-1, with D possibly matching TRBD1 (6 bases). CDR3 length: 13 residues. The V end was cut by 7 bases, the J end by 3 bases, with 12 bases between. Here the CDR3 DNA reads TGTGCCAGCACCCTACAGGGTCACACTGAAGCTTTCTTT. Residues: CASTLQGHTEAFF.

To note about this clonotype: A clone one base away is much larger, so this may be a read error. The chain has TRBV15 and TRBJ2-1; maybe TRBD2 (6 bases). Germline CDR1 LNHNV, CDR2 YYDKDF (reference sequence). The CDR3 spans 14 residues. DNA of the CDR3: TGTGCCACCAGCGGTGTGGGACTGGTAAATGAGCAGATCTTC. Translating it yields CATSGVGLVNEQIF.

This clonotype was detected ten times or more. The chain has TRBV5-1 and TRBJ1-6, with a weak D call TRBD1 (5 bases). The CDR3 has 14 amino acids. Germline V gives CDR1 SGHRS, CDR2 YFSETQ. Trimming took 0 bases from V and 6 from J, leaving 7 bases between them. Here the CDR3 DNA reads TGCGCCAGCAGCTTGGCCGGGGCTAATTCACCCCTCCACTTT. As protein: CASSLAGANSPLHF. Full variable domain (missing parts from reference TRBV5-1 and TRBJ1-6): KAGVTQTPRYLIKTRGQQVTLSCSPISGHRSVSWYQQTPGQGLQFLFEYFSETQRNKGNFPGRFSGRQFSNSRSEMNVSTLELGDSALYLCASSLAGANSPLHFGNGTRLTVT.

On this clonotype: The conserved final phenylalanine or tryptophan is absent from the CDR3, which likely points to a read error. The chain carries TRBV5-1 and TRBJ2-1; D gene ambiguous. Per germline, CDR1 SGHRS and CDR2 YFSETQ. The CDR3 extends over 15 amino acids. This chain's CDR3 is CASSLAGPSYNDQFV. The CDR3 DNA sequence: TGCGCCAGCAGCTTGGCAGGACCCTCCTACAATGATCAGTTCGTC.

This clonotype was counted at least ten times. The V and J genes are TRBV5-6 and TRBJ2-5; TRBD2 matches at 10 bases. The V segment lost 3 bases and the J segment 5 bases; nucleotides outside the gene matches: 10. The CDR3 has 16 residues. Per germline, CDR1 SGHDT and CDR2 YYEEEE. Here the CDR3 reads CASSSKGIAGGETQYF. The CDR3 DNA is TGTGCCAGCAGCTCAAAGGGGATAGCGGGGGGTGAGACCCAGTACTTC. The complete variable domain, with remaining parts taken from reference TRBV5-6 and TRBJ2-5, reads DAGVTQSPTHLIKTRGQQVTLRCSPKSGHDTVSWYQQALGQGPQFIFQYYEEEERQRGNFPDRFSGHQFPNYSSELNVNALLLGDSALYLCASSSKGIAGGETQYFGPGTRLLVL.

This clonotype was picked up many times. The chain employs TRBV20-1 and TRBJ2-5, with D tentatively TRBD2 (6 bases). There are 14 residues in the CDR3. CDR1 and CDR2 from the germline V gene are DFQATT and SNEGSKA (reference sequence). V gave up 1 base and J gave up 9 bases, with 18 bases separating them. The CDR3 bases are TGCAGTGCTAGAGGGGGGACTGGCGGAGGGGCCCAGTACTTC. Residues: CSARGGTGGGAQYF.

This clonotype occurred many times. The chain couples TRBV5-1 to TRBJ2-3; 9 positions agree with TRBD2. The trim removed 5 bases at V and 0 bases at J, leaving 13 bases unmatched. Germline CDR1 and CDR2: SGHRS and YFSETQ. The CDR3 is made up of 18 amino acids. Written as DNA, the CDR3 is TGCGCCAGCAGTTCGACTCCCAGTAGCGGGGGAAGCACAGATACGCAGTATTTT. Translating it yields CASSSTPSSGGSTDTQYF.

This clonotype was found many times. The chain carries TRBV21-1 and TRBJ1-5; TRBD1, as called in the table, went unchecked against the DNA. TRBV21-1 is given as a pseudogene. The CDR3 totals 11 residues. For the CDR3, the DNA is TGTGCCCGAAGGGGGAGACAGCCCCAGCATTTT. Protein product: CARRGRQPQHF.

This clonotype came up many times. The V gene is TRBV20-1, the J gene TRBJ2-1; D ambiguous. V lost 1 base and J lost 8, with 21 bases in between. Germline V gene data show CDR1 as DFQATT and CDR2 as SNEGSKA (reference sequence). The CDR3 is made up of 16 amino acids. The CDR3 here is CSARATNLNIGDEQFF. DNA of the CDR3: TGCAGTGCTAGAGCGACGAACCTTAATATTGGCGATGAGCAGTTCTTC.

This clonotype occurred many times. This chain connects TRBV5-1 to TRBJ1-5, with D possibly matching TRBD1 (5 bases). Trimming stripped 0 bases from V and 1 base from J, with 8 bases between. The CDR3 is made up of 15 amino acids. CDR1 is SGHRS, CDR2 YFSETQ, per germline. CDR3: CASSLDGASNQPQHF. The CDR3 DNA follows: TGCGCCAGCAGCTTGGATGGGGCGAGCAATCAGCCCCAGCATTTT.

This clonotype was seen only a few times. CDR3 in amino acids: CSAGGQGVSGISYNEQFF. The CDR3, as DNA: TGCAGTGCTGGGGGGCAGGGGGTTAGCGGGATCTCCTACAATGAGCAGTTCTTC. The chain carries TRBV20-1 and TRBJ2-1; D might be TRBD2 (8 bases). Germline V gene data show CDR1 as DFQATT and CDR2 as SNEGSKA (reference sequence). This CDR3 is 18 amino acids long. V was cut by 5 bases and J by 0 bases, with 23 bases left in between.

This clonotype showed up many times. The chain uses TRBV6-5 and TRBJ2-7; D may match TRBD1 or TRBD2 (5 bases each). The CDR3 loop spans 15 amino acids. Germline-derived CDR1 and CDR2 are MNHEY and SVGAGI. Trimming removed 7 bases at V and 2 bases at J, with 18 bases between. CDR3 residues: CASTLGRGVPYEQYF. CDR3 DNA: TGTGCCAGCACCTTAGGGAGAGGGGTACCCTACGAGCAGTACTTC.

This chain joins TRBV5-5 and TRBJ2-5, with 8 positions matching TRBD2. CDR1 is SGHKS and CDR2 is YYEKEE in the germline V gene (reference sequence). The CDR3 has 15 residues. With V trimmed by 2 bases and J by 11 bases, 14 bases remained unmatched. This CDR3 is CASSLLGGSGVPQYF. DNA of the CDR3: TGTGCCAGCAGCTTACTCGGCGGTAGCGGGGTCCCACAGTACTTC.

V and J are TRBV20-1 and TRBJ1-1; no clear D gene. V lost 0 bases and J lost 5, with 7 bases in between. Germline assignment: CDR1 DFQATT and CDR2 SNEGSKA (reference sequence). The CDR3 totals 12 residues. CDR3 nucleotide sequence: TGCAGTGCTAGAGATGGTAGGACTGAAGCTTTCTTT. It encodes CSARDGRTEAFF.